The 18 T cell receptor beta chains in this list originate from one sample, sequenced in a study of control samples from healthy donors and cancer patients. The method was immunoSEQ multiplex PCR; TCRdb's version includes in-frame clones alone and lacks a portion of them. The data contain 100,000 to 150,000 clones, 80% to 95% of them singletons. The sequenced material came from blood. These receptors were collected from a young man in good health.

The chain joins TRBV12-2 to TRBJ1-1. TRBV12-2 corresponds to a pseudogene. CDR3 length: 17 amino acids. CDR3 DNA: TGTGCAAGTCACTTGACCGACATGCGGGGCTGGGAGACTGAAGCTTTCTTT. It specifies CASHLTDMRGWETEAFF.

The rearrangement joins TRBV6-4 to TRBJ1-2; D possibly corresponds to TRBD1 (6 bases). Germline loops: CDR1 MRHNA, CDR2 SNTAGT. This CDR3 has 14 residues. The V end lost 4 bases, the J end lost 7 bases, and 16 bases lay between the germline ends. The CDR3 DNA sequence: TGTGCCAGCAGTGTGGGGGGCGGACAAGGTGGCTACACCTTC. This translates into CASSVGGGQGGYTF.

The chain links TRBV7-3 to TRBJ2-7, with 9 bases that match TRBD1. Germline V CDR1 and CDR2: SGHTA, FQGTGA. The CDR3 has 14 amino acids. With 1 base clipped from V and 5 bases from J, the junction kept 3 bases outside the gene matches. DNA for the CDR3: TGTGCCAGCAGCTTAAGGGGACAGGGCGACGAGCAGTACTTC. Residues: CASSLRGQGDEQYF.

The chain recombines TRBV11-2 with TRBJ1-1; D is uncertain. Germline values: CDR1 SGHAT, CDR2 FQNNGV. The CDR3 length is 13 residues. Deletions cut 1 base from V and 1 base from J, with 4 bases between. As DNA, the CDR3 is TGTGCCAGCAGCTTAGGACGGAACACTGAAGCTTTCTTT. Amino acids: CASSLGRNTEAFF.

J is TRBJ2-1 and V is TRBV7-2; possibly TRBD1 for D (6 bases). The germline CDR1 and CDR2 sequences are SGHTA and FQGNSA. Trimming took 3 bases from V and 8 from J, leaving 17 bases between them. The CDR3 is made up of 15 amino acids. The CDR3 loop reads CASSFYGKGGYEQFF. CDR3 in DNA: TGTGCCAGCAGCTTTTACGGGAAAGGGGGTTATGAGCAGTTCTTC.

This clone was picked up one time. The chain recombines TRBV19 with TRBJ1-1, with 8 bases identical to TRBD1. Germline values: CDR1 LNHDA, CDR2 SQIVND (reference sequence). V shed 6 bases and J 3 bases; nucleotides not matched to a gene: 6. The CDR3 spans 14 residues. CDR3 sequence (DNA): TGTGCCAGTAGCTTGGACAGGGAAGACACTGAAGCTTTCTTT. It encodes CASSLDREDTEAFF.

The rearrangement links TRBV29-1 to TRBJ2-3; 9 nucleotides align to TRBD1. In germline, CDR1 is SQVTM, CDR2 ANQGSEA. The CDR3 contains 13 residues. V shed 7 bases, J shed 1 base, and the junction held 3 bases outside the gene matches. CDR3 in amino acids: CSARQGGTDTQYF. The CDR3 region has the DNA TGCAGCGCCAGACAGGGGGGCACAGATACGCAGTATTTT.

The chain combines TRBV20-1 with TRBJ1-2; possibly TRBD1 for D (6 bases). Germline CDR1 DFQATT, CDR2 SNEGSKA (reference sequence). The CDR3 length is 13 residues. Trimming took 3 bases from V and 6 from J, leaving 14 bases between them. In DNA form, the CDR3 reads TGCAGTGCTAGTATACAGGGTACTGATGGCTACACCTTC. Encoded protein: CSASIQGTDGYTF.

The V call is TRBV5-1, the J call TRBJ2-3; D not certain. Germline CDR1 SGHRS, CDR2 YFSETQ. V lost 4 bases, J lost 2 bases, and 11 bases lay in between. The CDR3 spans 14 residues. The CDR3 sequence is CASSPVRNTDTQYF. The CDR3 DNA reads as TGCGCCAGCAGCCCTGTACGAAACACAGATACGCAGTATTTT.

CDR3 DNA: TGTGCCAGCAGCCAAGAAGGACTAGCGGGGGGGCTGGGAGATACGCAGTATTTT. It is translated as CASSQEGLAGGLGDTQYF. The chain joins TRBV4-2 to TRBJ2-3; 15 bases match TRBD2. The CDR3 contains 18 residues. CDR1 is LGHNA and CDR2 is YNFKEQ in the germline V gene. The V segment lost 0 bases and the J segment 5 bases; nucleotides outside the gene matches: 6.

The V and J genes are TRBV5-1 and TRBJ1-2; D is perhaps TRBD1 (5 bases). Trimming left V 4 bases short and J 3 bases short, with 13 bases between. Germline V gene lookup returns CDR1 SGHRS and CDR2 YFSETQ. This CDR3 comprises 14 residues. DNA for the CDR3: TGCGCCAGCAGCAAGGGGACTGGAGACTATGGCTACACCTTC. It specifies CASSKGTGDYGYTF.

The rearrangement joins TRBV11-2 to TRBJ1-5; perhaps TRBD1 as D (5 bases). With 2 bases removed from V and 3 bases from J, the gap between germline ends came to 11 bases. The CDR3 has 15 amino acids. The germline V gene has CDR1 SGHAT and CDR2 FQNNGV. The CDR3 here is CASSLSTGFNQPQHF. The CDR3 DNA reads as TGTGCCAGCAGCTTATCCACAGGATTCAATCAGCCCCAGCATTTT. The full variable domain, its missing parts supplied by reference TRBV11-2 and TRBJ1-5, is EAGVAQSPRYKIIEKRQSVAFWCNPISGHATLYWYQQILGQGPKLLIQFQNNGVVDDSQLPKDRFSAERLKGVDSTLKIQPAKLEDSAVYLCASSLSTGFNQPQHFGDGTRLSIL.

The V call is TRBV30, the J call TRBJ1-2, with unresolved D. The V end lost 5 bases, the J end lost 7 bases, and 20 bases lay between the germline ends. Germline V gives CDR1 GTSNPN, CDR2 SVGIG (reference sequence). This CDR3 has 14 amino acids. The CDR3: CAWDKRTLGGGYTF. CDR3 coding DNA: TGTGCCTGGGACAAAAGGACCCTCGGAGGTGGCTACACCTTC. Filled out from reference TRBV30 and TRBJ1-2, the complete variable domain reads SQTIHQWPATLVQPVGSPLSLECTVEGTSNPNLYWYRQAAGRGLQLLFYSVGIGQISSEVPQNLSASRPQDRQFILSSKKLLLSDSGFYLCAWDKRTLGGGYTFGSGTRLTVV.

This chain links TRBV7-9 with TRBJ2-3; no definite D call. The germline V gene has CDR1 SEHNR and CDR2 FQNEAQ (reference sequence). V lost 5 bases and J 0 bases, leaving 15 bases between the germline ends. The CDR3 consists of 16 residues. CDR3 nucleotides: TGTGCCAGCAGCGACCCGGGCAGGCAAAGCACAGATACGCAGTATTTT. It yields the protein CASSDPGRQSTDTQYF. The complete variable domain, with remaining parts taken from reference TRBV7-9 and TRBJ2-3, reads DTGVSQNPRHKITKRGQNVTFRCDPISEHNRLYWYRQTLGQGPEFLTYFQNEAQLEKSRLLSDRFSAERPKGSFSTLEIQRTEQGDSAMYLCASSDPGRQSTDTQYFGPGTRLTVL.

This chain uses TRBV18 with TRBJ2-3; weak D call: TRBD2 (5 bases). Germline CDR1 and CDR2: KGHSH and LQKENI. This CDR3 is built from 13 residues. The V gene lost 2 bases and the J gene lost 4 bases, with 7 bases spanning the gap. This CDR3 is CASSPEGADTQYF. The CDR3 nucleotides read TGTGCCAGCTCACCAGAGGGAGCAGATACGCAGTATTTT.

The V call is TRBV18, the J call TRBJ2-1, with 8 bases matching TRBD1. There are 14 residues in the CDR3. The ends lost 1 base at V and 8 bases at J; junction bases unmatched: 4. Germline loops: CDR1 KGHSH, CDR2 LQKENI. As DNA, the CDR3 is TGTGCCAGCTCACCACGACAGGGGTTGGATGAGCAGTTCTTC. Amino acids: CASSPRQGLDEQFF.

This clone showed up just a few times. CDR3 in DNA: TGTGCCAGGCTCCAGGAGGGTGGCTACACCTTC. Translation: CARLQEGGYTF. The V gene is TRBV6-7, the J gene TRBJ1-2; no clear D gene. TRBV6-7 is noted as an ORF with a role that remains uncertain. Trimming removed 9 bases at V and 7 bases at J, with 12 bases between. This CDR3 has 11 residues.

The chain couples TRBV9 to TRBJ1-2; D is uncertain. Germline V gene sequence: CDR1 SGDLS, CDR2 YYNGEE. The ends were cut back, 4 bases at V and 5 bases at J, with 12 bases in the middle. There are 13 residues in the CDR3. The CDR3 is CASSQDRTYGYTF. CDR3 bases: TGTGCCAGCAGCCAGGATAGGACGTATGGCTACACCTTC.